A single sample is the source of the 13 T cell receptor beta chains below, sequenced in a study of vaccination and CD4 T cells after COVID-19. Sequencing of cultured CD4+ T cell DNA used the Oncomine TCR Beta short-read assay. Via MiXCR, TCRdb re-called the PCR reads, giving one row per CDR3 protein. The data show about 12,000 distinct CDR3 sequences, around 76% seen once. These receptors are not linked to any known antigen. Noted treatment: approximately 10-day PBMC culture with coronavirus spike peptide pools or control peptides (ViraFEST assay). Sequenced material: CD4+ T cells from blood, cultured in vitro. These receptors were taken from a human donor who had recovered from COVID-19.

The V gene is TRBV2, the J gene TRBJ2-6; 8 bases agree with TRBD1. CDR3 length: 17 residues. V shed 6 bases and J 4 bases; nucleotides not matched to a gene: 11. CDR1 and CDR2 from the germline V gene are SNHLY and FYNNEI. This CDR3 reads CASRAPQGASGANVLTF. The CDR3 DNA follows: TGTGCCAGCAGGGCCCCTCAGGGGGCTTCCGGGGCCAACGTCCTGACTTTC.

This clonotype rates as medium-sized. This chain joins TRBV11-1 and TRBJ2-2, with D possibly matching TRBD2 (7 bases). This CDR3 is 17 amino acids long. The germline V gene has CDR1 SGHAT and CDR2 FQDESV (reference sequence). Trimming removed 7 bases at V and 6 bases at J, with 24 bases between. The CDR3 region is CASTGGQGAKTSGELFF. In nucleotides, the CDR3 is TGTGCCAGCACCGGGGGGCAGGGAGCGAAGACATCCGGGGAGCTGTTTTTT. Variable domain in full (rest from reference TRBV11-1 and TRBJ2-2): EAEVAQSPRYKITEKSQAVAFWCDPISGHATLYWYRQILGQGPELLVQFQDESVVDDSQLPKDRFSAERLKGVDSTLKIQPAELGDSAMYLCASTGGQGAKTSGELFFGEGSRLTVL.

The chain joins TRBV11-2 to TRBJ2-7; D is ambiguous. V lost 0 bases, J lost 8 bases, and 11 bases lay in between. Germline CDR1 is SGHAT and CDR2 is FQNNGV. The CDR3 runs to 13 residues. The CDR3 coding sequence is TGTGCCAGCAGCTTAGATGGCTTGTTCAAGCAGTACTTC. It translates to CASSLDGLFKQYF. The complete variable domain, with remaining parts taken from reference TRBV11-2 and TRBJ2-7, reads EAGVAQSPRYKIIEKRQSVAFWCNPISGHATLYWYQQILGQGPKLLIQFQNNGVVDDSQLPKDRFSAERLKGVDSTLKIQPAKLEDSAVYLCASSLDGLFKQYFGPGTRLTVT.

V is TRBV3-1 and J is TRBJ1-5, with TRBD1 identical over 7 bases. J lost 5 bases, V lost 4 bases, and 11 bases had no gene match. This CDR3 spans 16 amino acids. CDR1 is LGHDT and CDR2 is YNNKEL in the germline V gene (reference sequence). The CDR3, as DNA: TGTGCCAGCAGCCGAGGCGTGGGGACAGAATATCAGCCCCAGCATTTT. It translates to CASSRGVGTEYQPQHF.

The V gene is TRBV6-2 or TRBV6-3, the J gene TRBJ1-6, with D tentatively TRBD1 (5 bases). Trimming left V 3 bases short and J 0 bases short, with 12 bases between. From germline, CDR1 is MNHEY and CDR2 SVGEGT. The CDR3 has 17 residues. The CDR3 DNA reads as TGTGCCAGCAGTTATGGGGGAACGAGCTCCTATAATTCACCCCTCCACTTT. Translating it yields CASSYGGTSSYNSPLHF.

This chain connects TRBV25-1 to TRBJ2-3; TRBD2 aligns across 7 bases. The CDR3 covers 14 residues. Germline loops: CDR1 MGHDK, CDR2 SYGVNS. With 6 bases clipped from V and 6 bases from J, the junction kept 9 bases outside the gene matches. This chain's CDR3 is CASSRTRGWDTQYF. The CDR3 nucleotides read TGTGCCAGCAGCAGGACTAGAGGATGGGATACGCAGTATTTT.

This clonotype occurred a few times. The J gene is TRBJ2-3, the V gene TRBV27, with 7 bases fitting TRBD2. Germline CDR1 MNHEY, CDR2 SMNVEV (reference sequence). The CDR3 length is 17 residues. The V gene end was trimmed by 7 bases and the J gene end by 0 bases; junction bases not matched to a gene: 13. The CDR3 is CASIDYGGSPSTDTQYF. The CDR3, as DNA: TGTGCCAGCATTGACTACGGCGGGAGTCCGAGCACAGATACGCAGTATTTT.

The CDR3 reads CASTELKGARGYTF. The CDR3 nucleotides are TGTGCCAGTACCGAACTCAAGGGGGCGCGCGGCTACACCTTC. The chain joins TRBV19 to TRBJ1-2, with 7 positions matching TRBD1. V lost 7 bases to trimming and J lost 8 bases; unmatched junction nucleotides: 13. This CDR3 region has 14 residues. CDR1 and CDR2 from the germline V gene are LNHDA and SQIVND (reference sequence).

V is TRBV4-2 and J is TRBJ2-2; D is possibly TRBD2 (6 bases). Trimming removed 5 bases at V and 5 bases at J, with 18 bases between. Germline V gene sequence: CDR1 LGHNA, CDR2 YNFKEQ. The CDR3 spans 16 residues. CDR3: CASSEGGLRGTGELFF. The CDR3 DNA follows: TGTGCCAGCAGCGAGGGCGGCCTTCGGGGGACCGGGGAGCTGTTTTTT.

This clonotype was observed a few times. The chain links TRBV5-4 to TRBJ2-1, with D tentatively TRBD1 or TRBD2 (6 bases each). Between the trimmed V and J ends, which lost 0 bases and 7 bases, there was a span of 14 bases. This CDR3 comprises 15 residues. Germline lookup yields CDR1 SGHNT and CDR2 YYREEE (reference sequence). The CDR3 nucleotides read TGTGCCAGCAGCTTGGCCGGTAAGGGGGGAAATGAGCAGTTCTTC. Amino acid sequence: CASSLAGKGGNEQFF.

The gene calls are TRBV12-3 or TRBV12-4 and TRBJ1-6, with no clear D. The CDR3 length is 15 residues. The V and J ends lost 4 bases and 10 bases respectively, with 17 bases between them. The CDR3, as DNA: TGTGCCAGCAGTTCAAGTCCGTGGACTTTATCACCCCTCCACTTT. This translates into CASSSSPWTLSPLHF.

The chain carries TRBV20-1 and TRBJ2-7; TRBD2 might be the D (7 bases). This CDR3 contains 14 residues. The germline gives CDR1 DFQATT, CDR2 SNEGSKA (reference sequence). V lost 6 bases and J lost 6, with 21 bases in between. CDR3 loop: CSADRGAGAFEQYF. CDR3 DNA sequence: TGCAGTGCAGATCGGGGGGCGGGAGCCTTCGAGCAGTACTTC.

J is TRBJ1-5 and V is TRBV24-1; D is possibly TRBD1 (6 bases). Germline values: CDR1 KGHDR, CDR2 SFDVKD. The CDR3 is made up of 14 amino acids. With 10 bases removed from V and 10 bases from J, the gap between germline ends came to 22 bases. CDR3 loop: CATRGQHGMGPQHF. CDR3 nucleotide sequence: TGTGCCACGAGAGGACAGCATGGAATGGGCCCCCAGCATTTT.